The 22 T cell receptor beta chains reported below all come from one sample, sequenced in a study of T cell repertoires in cytomegalovirus infection. MiXCR, run by TCRdb on the reads, gives a single entry per CDR3 protein. This sample has 630,000 or so distinct CDR3 sequences, with roughly 24% found just once. Sequencing was carried out using CD8+ T cells from PBMCs. The receptor set was obtained from a human donor in good health (CMV status not recorded). Some clones in this sample may be carry-over from other donors' samples.

The rearrangement joins TRBV20-1 to TRBJ2-1, with D perhaps matching TRBD2 (5 bases). Germline V lookup: CDR1 DFQATT, CDR2 SNEGSKA (reference sequence). CDR3 length: 16 residues. Between the trimmed V and J ends, which lost 0 bases and 0 bases, there was a span of 12 bases. CDR3: CSARDESGFSYNEQFF. The CDR3 DNA sequence: TGCAGTGCTAGAGATGAGAGCGGTTTCTCCTACAATGAGCAGTTCTTC.

CDR3 DNA: TGTGCCAACAAGGACAGGGCTGGCTACGAGCAGTACTTC. Translated: CANKDRAGYEQYF. The chain combines TRBV6-8 with TRBJ2-7, with TRBD1 identical over 8 bases. Germline lookup yields CDR1 MNHGY and CDR2 SAAAGT. The V segment lost 10 bases and the J segment 3 bases; nucleotides outside the gene matches: 8. The CDR3 sequence is 13 residues long.

This clonotype was seen many times. The chain links TRBV7-8 to TRBJ1-5; D call uncertain. Germline V lookup: CDR1 SGHVS, CDR2 FQNEAQ. There are 16 residues in the CDR3. Between the trimmed V and J ends, which lost 5 bases and 0 bases, there was a span of 14 bases. The CDR3 sequence is CASSLYLGGSNQPQHF. DNA of the CDR3: TGTGCCAGCAGCCTATATTTGGGAGGTAGCAATCAGCCCCAGCATTTT. The entire variable domain, with the rest obtained from reference TRBV7-8 and TRBJ1-5, is as follows: GAGVSQSPRYKVAKRGQDVALRCDPISGHVSLFWYQQALGQGPEFLTYFQNEAQLDKSGLPSDRFFAERPEGSVSTLKIQRTQQEDSAVYLCASSLYLGGSNQPQHFGDGTRLSIL.

This clonotype occurred many times. This chain joins TRBV6-2 or TRBV6-3 and TRBJ2-3; 14 bases agree with TRBD2. V dropped 6 bases and J dropped 5; count of bases not matched to a gene: 7. Germline-derived CDR1 and CDR2 are MNHEY and SVGEGT. This CDR3 is 16 amino acids long. This CDR3 is CASRRLAGGPEDTQYF. The CDR3 DNA reads as TGTGCCAGCAGACGACTAGCGGGGGGGCCTGAAGATACGCAGTATTTT.

The V gene is TRBV9, the J gene TRBJ1-2; unclear D gene. Per germline, CDR1 SGDLS and CDR2 YYNGEE. There are 15 residues in the CDR3. Between the trimmed V and J ends, which lost 3 bases and 0 bases, there was a span of 12 bases. CDR3 loop: CASSAKDRTNYGYTF. Here the CDR3 DNA reads TGTGCCAGCAGCGCCAAGGACCGAACTAACTATGGCTACACCTTC.

There are many counts of this clonotype. The chain is built from TRBV7-9 and TRBJ1-5; the D gene is possibly TRBD1 (5 bases). Trimming stripped 4 bases from V and 0 bases from J, with 7 bases between. The CDR3 contains 14 residues. From germline, CDR1 is SEHNR and CDR2 FQNEAQ (reference sequence). CDR3: CASSWGGSNQPQHF. The CDR3 DNA follows: TGTGCCAGCAGCTGGGGGGGTAGCAATCAGCCCCAGCATTTT.

The table lists this clonotype with a few counts. The chain combines TRBV5-1 with TRBJ2-3, with 10 bases lining up with TRBD2. The junction had 8 bases not matched to a gene; V was cut back by 3 bases and J by 1 base. The CDR3 spans 17 residues. In germline, CDR1 is SGHRS, CDR2 YFSETQ. This CDR3 reads CASSSVGAGGRTDTQYF. The CDR3 DNA is TGCGCCAGCAGCTCGGTCGGAGCGGGGGGGCGCACAGATACGCAGTATTTT.

This clonotype appeared many times. The V gene is TRBV4-1, the J gene TRBJ2-1; 13 positions agree with TRBD2. The CDR3 has 20 amino acids. V was pared by 1 base and J by 1 base, with 10 bases of the junction left unmatched. The germline V gene encodes CDR1 MGHRA and CDR2 YSYEKL. CDR3 in amino acids: CASSQVVLAGGPTSYNEQFF. CDR3 coding DNA: TGCGCCAGCAGCCAAGTTGTACTAGCGGGGGGGCCAACGTCCTACAATGAGCAGTTCTTC.

The chain combines TRBV7-9 with TRBJ1-2, with D maybe TRBD1 (6 bases). Germline-derived CDR1 and CDR2 are SEHNR and FQNEAQ (reference sequence). The CDR3 loop spans 16 amino acids. Trimming pared 4 bases from V and 1 base from J, leaving 16 bases between. CDR3 DNA sequence: TGTGCCAGCAGCTCATCTACAGGGCCCGATAACTATGGCTACACCTTC. Translating it yields CASSSSTGPDNYGYTF.

This chain connects TRBV29-1 to TRBJ2-7, with 8 bases matching TRBD2. From germline, CDR1 is SQVTM and CDR2 ANQGSEA. The V and J ends lost 5 bases and 3 bases, in that order; junction bases with no gene match: 6. The CDR3 covers 13 residues. CDR3 DNA sequence: TGCAGCGTTCGACTAGCGATTAACTACGAGCAGTACTTC. Translation: CSVRLAINYEQYF.

V usage is TRBV5-1 and J usage is TRBJ2-1; D possibly corresponds to TRBD1 (6 bases). V lost 0 bases and J lost 7, with 11 bases in between. The length of the CDR3 is 14 residues. CDR1 and CDR2 from the germline V gene are SGHRS and YFSETQ. CDR3 bases: TGCGCCAGCAGCTTGGCTACAGGGATAAATGAGCAGTTCTTC. It is translated as CASSLATGINEQFF.

This clonotype was picked up many times. V usage is TRBV2 and J usage is TRBJ2-3; D may be TRBD2 (6 bases). This CDR3 has 16 amino acids. V was pared by 3 bases and J by 0 bases, with 13 bases between. CDR1 is SNHLY and CDR2 is FYNNEI in the germline V gene. The DNA for the CDR3 is TGTGCCAGCAGTGATTCGCCTAGCGATAGCACAGATACGCAGTATTTT. Translation gives CASSDSPSDSTDTQYF. Full variable domain (missing parts from reference TRBV2 and TRBJ2-3): EPEVTQTPSHQVTQMGQEVILRCVPISNHLYFYWYRQILGQKVEFLVSFYNNEISEKSEIFDDQFSVERPDGSNFTLKIRSTKLEDSAMYFCASSDSPSDSTDTQYFGPGTRLTVL.

The gene calls are TRBV29-1 and TRBJ2-7; D may be TRBD1 or TRBD2 (5 bases each). The CDR3 covers 17 residues. V was trimmed by 0 bases and J by 0 bases, leaving 18 bases between them. Per the germline V gene, CDR1 is SQVTM and CDR2 is ANQGSEA. The CDR3, as DNA: TGCAGCGTTGAAGATTTCGCCCCCGGGACCGGCTCCTACGAGCAGTACTTC. As protein: CSVEDFAPGTGSYEQYF.

This clonotype was detected only a few times. The chain joins TRBV28 to TRBJ2-1; D might be TRBD2 (5 bases). Germline V gives CDR1 MDHEN, CDR2 SYDVKM. There are 16 residues in the CDR3. Trimming took 6 bases from V and 1 from J, leaving 16 bases between them. The CDR3 here is CASRLGAVLSYNEQFF. The CDR3 DNA reads as TGTGCCAGCAGGCTCGGAGCGGTCCTATCCTACAATGAGCAGTTCTTC.

The V gene is TRBV12-3 or TRBV12-4, the J gene TRBJ2-5, with 9 bases matching TRBD2. Trimming cost V 3 bases and J 5 bases; bases outside gene matches: 7. There are 15 residues in the CDR3. The CDR3 loop is CASSFGGGARETQYF. CDR3 nucleotide sequence: TGTGCCAGCAGTTTCGGCGGGGGGGCCCGGGAGACCCAGTACTTC.

J is TRBJ2-5 and V is TRBV6-7; D unclear. TRBV6-7 is labeled an ORF, and its function is uncertain. This CDR3 contains 14 residues. With 6 bases removed from V and 2 bases from J, the gap between germline ends came to 13 bases. CDR3 sequence (DNA): TGTGCCAGCAGATACGGGCCGTCTCAAGAGACCCAGTACTTC. Protein product: CASRYGPSQETQYF.

This clonotype occurred a few times. The rearrangement uses TRBV4-1 and TRBJ2-1; no clear D gene. Trimming stripped 4 bases from V and 8 bases from J, with 9 bases between. This CDR3 spans 12 amino acids. CDR1 is MGHRA and CDR2 is YSYEKL in the germline V gene. The CDR3 is CASSPRPDEQFF. The CDR3 region has the DNA TGCGCCAGCAGCCCCCGGCCGGATGAGCAGTTCTTC.

The chain has TRBV6-5 and TRBJ1-5, with unresolved D. The CDR3 consists of 14 residues. Germline V gives CDR1 MNHEY, CDR2 SVGAGI. V was cut by 0 bases and J by 1 base, with 4 bases left in between. The CDR3 spells CASSYSSSNQPQHF. The CDR3 bases are TGTGCCAGCAGTTACTCGAGCAGCAATCAGCCCCAGCATTTT.

This clonotype showed up just once. The chain links TRBV20-1 to TRBJ2-1; 12 bases line up with TRBD2. V lost 5 bases and J lost 9; bases outside the gene matches: 8. CDR1 DFQATT and CDR2 SNEGSKA come from the germline V gene (reference sequence). The length of the CDR3 is 14 residues. The DNA of the CDR3 is TGCAGTGCTCCCCTAGCGGGGGGGCCAATTGAGCAGTTCTTC. Amino acid sequence: CSAPLAGGPIEQFF.

Ten or more counts support this clonotype. The chain's CDR3 is CASSYEGNPSTDTQYF. DNA for the CDR3: TGTGCCAGCAGTTACGAGGGTAACCCTAGCACAGATACGCAGTATTTT. This chain uses TRBV6-6 with TRBJ2-3, with D possibly TRBD2 on 5 matching bases. This CDR3 is 16 amino acids long. V lost 2 bases and J 0 bases, leaving 12 bases between the germline ends. CDR1 and CDR2 (germline): MNHNY, SVGAGI (reference sequence).

The table lists this clonotype with a few counts. A much larger clone differs by one base, so this may be a read error. The chain combines TRBV28 with TRBJ1-5; D gene ambiguous. The CDR3 is 13 amino acids. Trimming took 3 bases from V and 2 from J, leaving 5 bases between them. Per the germline V gene, CDR1 is MDHEN and CDR2 is SYDVKM. The CDR3 reads CASSFKGNQPQHF. The CDR3 DNA reads as TGTGCCAGCAGTTTTAAGGGCAATCAGCCCCAGCATTTT.

The rearrangement links TRBV7-9 to TRBJ1-6; 7 bases match TRBD1. The germline V gene encodes CDR1 SEHNR and CDR2 FQNEAQ (reference sequence). J gave up 8 bases and V 6 bases, and 4 bases lay outside the gene matches. The CDR3 consists of 13 residues. CDR3 DNA sequence: TGTGCCAGCAGAGGCAGGGGGGATTCACCCCTCCACTTT. Amino acids: CASRGRGDSPLHF.